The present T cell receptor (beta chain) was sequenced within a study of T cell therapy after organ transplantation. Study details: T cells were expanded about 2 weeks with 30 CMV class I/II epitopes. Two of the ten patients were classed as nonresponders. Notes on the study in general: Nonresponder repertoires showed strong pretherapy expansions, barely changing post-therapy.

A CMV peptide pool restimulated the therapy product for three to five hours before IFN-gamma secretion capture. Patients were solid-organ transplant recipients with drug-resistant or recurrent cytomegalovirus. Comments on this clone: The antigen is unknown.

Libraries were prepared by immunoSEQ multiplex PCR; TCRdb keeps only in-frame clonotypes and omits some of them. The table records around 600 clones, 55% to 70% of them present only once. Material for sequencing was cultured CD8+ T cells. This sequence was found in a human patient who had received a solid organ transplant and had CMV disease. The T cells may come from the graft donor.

The CDR3 coding sequence is TGTGCCAGCAGCTTTTTTGCATCTCCAGGGTTGCGTGGCTACACCTTC. It codes for CASSFFASPGLRGYTF. The chain recombines TRBV7-9 with TRBJ1-2, with a tentative D call TRBD1 (5 bases). CDR1 and CDR2 from the germline V gene are SEHNR and FQNEAQ (reference sequence). This CDR3 has 16 residues. Trimming took 3 bases from V and 7 from J, leaving 21 bases between them.